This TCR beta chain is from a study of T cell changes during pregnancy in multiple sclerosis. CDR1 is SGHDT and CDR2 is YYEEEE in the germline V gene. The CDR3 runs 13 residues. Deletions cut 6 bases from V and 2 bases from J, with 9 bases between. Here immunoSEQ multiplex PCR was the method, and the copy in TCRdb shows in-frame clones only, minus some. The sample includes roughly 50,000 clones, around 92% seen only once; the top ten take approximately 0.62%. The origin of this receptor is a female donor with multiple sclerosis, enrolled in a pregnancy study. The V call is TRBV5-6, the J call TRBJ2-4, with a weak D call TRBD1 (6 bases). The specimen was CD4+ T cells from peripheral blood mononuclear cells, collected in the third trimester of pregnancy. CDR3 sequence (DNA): TGTGCCAGCAACAGGGTGTCCAAAAACATTCAGTACTTC. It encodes CASNRVSKNIQYF.